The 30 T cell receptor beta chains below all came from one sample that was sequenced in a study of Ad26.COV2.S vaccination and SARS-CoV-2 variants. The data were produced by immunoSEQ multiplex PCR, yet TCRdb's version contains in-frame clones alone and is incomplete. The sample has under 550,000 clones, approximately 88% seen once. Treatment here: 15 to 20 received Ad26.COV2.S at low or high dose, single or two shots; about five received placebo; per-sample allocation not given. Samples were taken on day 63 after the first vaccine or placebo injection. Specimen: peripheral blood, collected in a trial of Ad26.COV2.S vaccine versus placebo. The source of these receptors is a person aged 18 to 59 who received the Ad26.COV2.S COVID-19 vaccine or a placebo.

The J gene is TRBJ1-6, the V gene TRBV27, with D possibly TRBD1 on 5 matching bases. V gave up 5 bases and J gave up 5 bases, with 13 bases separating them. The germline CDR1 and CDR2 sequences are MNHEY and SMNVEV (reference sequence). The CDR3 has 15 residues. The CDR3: CASSPSGSNNSPLHF. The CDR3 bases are TGTGCCAGCAGTCCCTCAGGGAGCAATAATTCACCCCTCCACTTT.

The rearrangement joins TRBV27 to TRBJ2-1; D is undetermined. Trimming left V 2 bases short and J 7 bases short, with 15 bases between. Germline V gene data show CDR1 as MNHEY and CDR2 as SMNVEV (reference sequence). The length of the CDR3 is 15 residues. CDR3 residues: CASSLSIGMGNEQFF. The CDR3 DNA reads TGTGCCAGCAGTTTAAGTATAGGGATGGGGAATGAGCAGTTCTTC.

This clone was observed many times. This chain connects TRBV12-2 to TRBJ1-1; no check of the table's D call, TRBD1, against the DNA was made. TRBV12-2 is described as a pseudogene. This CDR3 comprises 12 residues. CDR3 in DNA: TGTGCAAGTCGCTCGACAGGGGGCTTAGCTTTCTTT. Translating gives CASRSTGGLAFF.

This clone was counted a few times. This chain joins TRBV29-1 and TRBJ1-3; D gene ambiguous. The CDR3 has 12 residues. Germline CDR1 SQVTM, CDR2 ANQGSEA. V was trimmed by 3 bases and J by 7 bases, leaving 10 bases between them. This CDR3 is CSVEARRNTIYF. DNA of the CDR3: TGCAGCGTTGAGGCCAGGAGGAACACCATATATTTT.

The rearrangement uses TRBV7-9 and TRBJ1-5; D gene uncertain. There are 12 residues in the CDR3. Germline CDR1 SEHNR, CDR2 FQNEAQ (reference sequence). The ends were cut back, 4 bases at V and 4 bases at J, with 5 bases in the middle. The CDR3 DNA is TGTGCCAGCAGCTCGCCTAATCAGCCCCAGCATTTT. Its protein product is CASSSPNQPQHF.

DNA of the CDR3: TGTGCCAGCAGCTCCACGCTAAGCTCCTATAATTCACCCCTCCACTTT. Protein: CASSSTLSSYNSPLHF. V usage is TRBV3-1 (or the pseudogene TRBV3-2) and J usage is TRBJ1-6; no clear D. Trimming pared 5 bases from V and 0 bases from J, leaving 11 bases between. The CDR3 runs 16 residues. From germline, CDR1 is LGHDT and CDR2 YNNKEL (reference sequence).

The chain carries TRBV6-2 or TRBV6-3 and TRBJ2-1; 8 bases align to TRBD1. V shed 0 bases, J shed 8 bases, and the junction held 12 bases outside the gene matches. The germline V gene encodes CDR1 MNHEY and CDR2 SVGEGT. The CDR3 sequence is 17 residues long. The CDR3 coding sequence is TGTGCCAGCAGTTACTCGGGGGCACGGGACAGGAGCCATGAGCAGTTCTTC. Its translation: CASSYSGARDRSHEQFF.

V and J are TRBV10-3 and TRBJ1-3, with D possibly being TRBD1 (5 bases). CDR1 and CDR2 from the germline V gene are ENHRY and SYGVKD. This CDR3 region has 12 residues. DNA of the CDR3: TGTGCTACCGAGGACGTCGGGGGCACCATATATTTT. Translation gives CATEDVGGTIYF.

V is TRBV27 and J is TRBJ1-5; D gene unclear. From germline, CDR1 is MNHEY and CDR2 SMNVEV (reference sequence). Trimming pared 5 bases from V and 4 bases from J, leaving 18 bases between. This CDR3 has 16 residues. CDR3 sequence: CASSPIGRELNQPQHF. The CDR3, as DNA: TGTGCCAGCAGTCCAATCGGACGGGAATTAAATCAGCCCCAGCATTTT.

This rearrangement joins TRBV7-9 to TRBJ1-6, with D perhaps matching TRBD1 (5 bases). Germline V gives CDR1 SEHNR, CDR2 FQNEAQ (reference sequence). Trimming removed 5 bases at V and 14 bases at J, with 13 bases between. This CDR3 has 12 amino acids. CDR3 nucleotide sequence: TGTGCCAGCAGCCCCCTTGGGGCCACCCTCCACTTT. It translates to CASSPLGATLHF. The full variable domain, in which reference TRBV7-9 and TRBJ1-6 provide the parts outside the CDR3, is DTGVSQNPRHKITKRGQNVTFRCDPISEHNRLYWYRQTLGQGPEFLTYFQNEAQLEKSRLLSDRFSAERPKGSFSTLEIQRTEQGDSAMYLCASSPLGATLHFGNGTRLTVT.

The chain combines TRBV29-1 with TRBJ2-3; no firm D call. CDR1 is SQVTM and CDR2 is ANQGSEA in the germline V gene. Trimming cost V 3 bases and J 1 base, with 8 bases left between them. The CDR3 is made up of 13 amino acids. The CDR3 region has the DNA TGCAGCGTTGATGGGCAACGCACAGATACGCAGTATTTT. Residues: CSVDGQRTDTQYF.

This CDR3 is CASSSRTPADRDGYTF. CDR3 nucleotides: TGTGCCAGCAGCTCACGTACTCCGGCGGACAGAGATGGCTACACCTTC. This chain links TRBV7-8 with TRBJ1-2; a weak D match, TRBD1 (6 bases). Trimming pared 4 bases from V and 6 bases from J, leaving 21 bases between. This CDR3 has 16 amino acids. From germline, CDR1 is SGHVS and CDR2 FQNEAQ.

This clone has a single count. The CDR3 is CAIRTEQGERDTQYF. The CDR3 DNA sequence: TGTGCCATCAGAACGGAGCAGGGGGAACGAGATACGCAGTATTTT. The V gene is TRBV10-3, the J gene TRBJ2-3; 7 bases align to TRBD1. Germline CDR1 ENHRY, CDR2 SYGVKD. The ends lost 6 bases at V and 5 bases at J; junction bases unmatched: 11. The CDR3 spans 15 residues.

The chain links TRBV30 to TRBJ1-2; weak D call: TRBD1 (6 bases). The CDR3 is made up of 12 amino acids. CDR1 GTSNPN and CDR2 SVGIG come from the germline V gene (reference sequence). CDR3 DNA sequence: TGTGCAAGCAAACAGGGACTCTATGGCTACACCTTC. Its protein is CASKQGLYGYTF.

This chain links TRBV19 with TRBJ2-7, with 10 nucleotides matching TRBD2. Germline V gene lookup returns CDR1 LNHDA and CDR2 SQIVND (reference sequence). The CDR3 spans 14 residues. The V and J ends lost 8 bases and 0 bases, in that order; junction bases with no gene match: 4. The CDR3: CASASGGTSYEQYF. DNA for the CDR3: TGTGCCAGTGCTAGCGGGGGCACCTCCTACGAGCAGTACTTC. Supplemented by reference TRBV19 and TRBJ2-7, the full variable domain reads DGGITQSPKYLFRKEGQNVTLSCEQNLNHDAMYWYRQDPGQGLRLIYYSQIVNDFQKGDIAEGYSVSREKKESFPLTVTSAQKNPTAFYLCASASGGTSYEQYFGPGTRLTVT.

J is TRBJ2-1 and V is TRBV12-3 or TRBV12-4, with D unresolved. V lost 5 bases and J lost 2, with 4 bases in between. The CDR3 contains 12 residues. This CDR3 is CASSPTYNEQFF. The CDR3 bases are TGTGCCAGCAGTCCCACCTACAATGAGCAGTTCTTC.

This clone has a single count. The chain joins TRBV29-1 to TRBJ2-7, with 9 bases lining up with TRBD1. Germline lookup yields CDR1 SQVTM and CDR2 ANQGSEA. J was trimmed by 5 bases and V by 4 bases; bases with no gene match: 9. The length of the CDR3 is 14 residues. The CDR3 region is CSVGRDRAGNEQYF. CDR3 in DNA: TGCAGCGTTGGCCGGGACAGGGCGGGAAACGAGCAGTACTTC.

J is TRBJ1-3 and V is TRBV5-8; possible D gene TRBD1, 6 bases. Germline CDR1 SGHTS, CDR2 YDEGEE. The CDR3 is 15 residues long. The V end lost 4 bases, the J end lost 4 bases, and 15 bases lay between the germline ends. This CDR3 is CASSGIRGPGNTIYF. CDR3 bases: TGTGCCAGCAGCGGCATCCGGGGGCCGGGAAACACCATATATTTT.

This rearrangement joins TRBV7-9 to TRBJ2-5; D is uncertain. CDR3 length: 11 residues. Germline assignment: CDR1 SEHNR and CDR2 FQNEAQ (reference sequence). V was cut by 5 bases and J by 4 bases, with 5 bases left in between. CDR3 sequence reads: CASSRSETQYF. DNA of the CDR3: TGTGCCAGCAGCCGCTCAGAGACCCAGTACTTC.

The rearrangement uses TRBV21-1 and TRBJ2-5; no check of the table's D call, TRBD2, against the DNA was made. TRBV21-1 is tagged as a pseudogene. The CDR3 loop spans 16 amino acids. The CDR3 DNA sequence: TGTGCCAGCAGCACCGACCTAGCGGGGGAGGAAGAGACCCAGTACTTC. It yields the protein CASSTDLAGEEETQYF.

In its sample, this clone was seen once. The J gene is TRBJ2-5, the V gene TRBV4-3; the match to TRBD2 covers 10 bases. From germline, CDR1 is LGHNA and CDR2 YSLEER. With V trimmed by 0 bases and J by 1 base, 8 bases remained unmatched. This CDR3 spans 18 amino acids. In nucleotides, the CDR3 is TGCGCCAGCAGCCAAGATTGGAGGAGCGGGGGGGCCCAAGAGACCCAGTACTTC. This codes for CASSQDWRSGGAQETQYF.

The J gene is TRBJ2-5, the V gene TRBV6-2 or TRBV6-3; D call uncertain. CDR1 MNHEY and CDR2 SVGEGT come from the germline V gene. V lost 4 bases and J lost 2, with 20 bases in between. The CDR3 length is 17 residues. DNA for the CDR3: TGTGCCAGCAGTTCCCCCCTCGGGCCGAGTAGTCAAGAGACCCAGTACTTC. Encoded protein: CASSSPLGPSSQETQYF.

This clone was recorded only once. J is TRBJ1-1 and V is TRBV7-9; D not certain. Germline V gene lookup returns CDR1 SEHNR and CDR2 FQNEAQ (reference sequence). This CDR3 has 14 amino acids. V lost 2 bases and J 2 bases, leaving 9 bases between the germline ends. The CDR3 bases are TGTGCCAGCAGCTTATTAAAGAGTAACACTGAAGCTTTCTTT. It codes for CASSLLKSNTEAFF.

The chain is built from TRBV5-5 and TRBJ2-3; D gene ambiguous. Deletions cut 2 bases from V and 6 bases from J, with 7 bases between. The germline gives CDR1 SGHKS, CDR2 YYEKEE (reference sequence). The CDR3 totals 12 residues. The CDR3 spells CASSFDGDTQYF. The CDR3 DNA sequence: TGTGCCAGCAGCTTCGATGGGGATACGCAGTATTTT.

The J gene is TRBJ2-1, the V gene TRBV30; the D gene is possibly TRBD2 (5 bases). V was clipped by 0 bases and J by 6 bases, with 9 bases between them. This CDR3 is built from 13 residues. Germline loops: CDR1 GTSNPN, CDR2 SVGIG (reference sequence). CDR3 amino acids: CAWSVIRGNEQFF. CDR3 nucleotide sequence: TGTGCCTGGAGTGTAATCCGGGGCAATGAGCAGTTCTTC. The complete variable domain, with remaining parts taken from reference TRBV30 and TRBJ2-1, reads SQTIHQWPATLVQPVGSPLSLECTVEGTSNPNLYWYRQAAGRGLQLLFYSVGIGQISSEVPQNLSASRPQDRQFILSSKKLLLSDSGFYLCAWSVIRGNEQFFGPGTRLTVL.

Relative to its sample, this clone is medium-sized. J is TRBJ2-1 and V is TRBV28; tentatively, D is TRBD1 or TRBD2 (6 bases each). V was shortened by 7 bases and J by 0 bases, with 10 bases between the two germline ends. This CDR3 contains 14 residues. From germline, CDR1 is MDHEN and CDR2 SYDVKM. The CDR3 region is CASKKGGSYNEQFF. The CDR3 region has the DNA TGTGCCAGCAAAAAGGGGGGCTCCTACAATGAGCAGTTCTTC.

The CDR3 loop reads CASSSKSRDLQRDYEQYF. The DNA of the CDR3 is TGCGCCAGCAGCTCAAAGTCTCGGGACCTTCAACGGGACTACGAGCAGTACTTC. The J gene is TRBJ2-7, the V gene TRBV5-1, with D possibly being TRBD1 or TRBD2 (5 bases each). The CDR3 has 18 amino acids. Trimming cost V 3 bases and J 3 bases, with 25 bases left between them. Germline assignment: CDR1 SGHRS and CDR2 YFSETQ.

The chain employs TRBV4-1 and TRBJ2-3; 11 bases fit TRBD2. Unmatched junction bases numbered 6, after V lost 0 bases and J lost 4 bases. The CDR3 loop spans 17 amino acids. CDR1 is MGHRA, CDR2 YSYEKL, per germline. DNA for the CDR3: TGCGCCAGCAGCCAAGATCCACTAGCGGGGGCCCCAGATACGCAGTATTTT. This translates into CASSQDPLAGAPDTQYF.

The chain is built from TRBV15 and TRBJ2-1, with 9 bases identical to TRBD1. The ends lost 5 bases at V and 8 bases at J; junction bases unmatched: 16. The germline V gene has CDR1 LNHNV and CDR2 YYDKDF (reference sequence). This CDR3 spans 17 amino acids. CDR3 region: CATSEEFRTGVLDEQFF. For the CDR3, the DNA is TGTGCCACCAGCGAGGAATTTCGGACAGGGGTTTTGGATGAGCAGTTCTTC.

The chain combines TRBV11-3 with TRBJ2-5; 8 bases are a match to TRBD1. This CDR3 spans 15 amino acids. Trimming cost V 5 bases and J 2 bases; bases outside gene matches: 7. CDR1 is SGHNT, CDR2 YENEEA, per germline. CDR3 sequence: CASSPGQGWQETQYF. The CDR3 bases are TGTGCCAGCAGCCCAGGACAGGGTTGGCAAGAGACCCAGTACTTC.